The 23 T cell receptor beta chains below come from one sample, sequenced in a study of shared clonotypes between healthy human individuals. Method: immunoSEQ multiplex PCR; TCRdb's copy keeps in-frame clones and lacks some. Counted here are about 580,000 clones, more than 95% occurring once; the ten biggest clones make up approximately 0.3%. The naive CD8 fraction comprised CD45RO-negative cells positively selected for CCR7 and excluded terminally differentiated effector memory CD45RA+ cells. Input material: naive CD8+ T cells sorted from blood. The receptor set was obtained from a man aged 30-40 years in good health.

V usage is TRBV7-9 and J usage is TRBJ2-7; 8 nucleotides align to TRBD2. The germline V gene encodes CDR1 SEHNR and CDR2 FQNEAQ (reference sequence). The V gene end was trimmed by 3 bases and the J gene end by 0 bases; junction bases not matched to a gene: 10. CDR3 length: 17 amino acids. The CDR3 sequence is CASSFPSSGLSSYEQYF. Written as DNA, the CDR3 is TGTGCCAGCAGCTTTCCCTCTAGCGGGTTAAGCTCCTACGAGCAGTACTTC.

The V gene is TRBV9, the J gene TRBJ2-7, with TRBD2 matching over 10 bases. V shed 0 bases and J 5 bases; nucleotides not matched to a gene: 11. The CDR3 is 17 residues long. The germline gives CDR1 SGDLS, CDR2 YYNGEE. The CDR3 here is CASSVAPNLAGADEQYF. The DNA for the CDR3 is TGTGCCAGCAGCGTAGCGCCAAATCTAGCGGGAGCGGACGAGCAGTACTTC.

The chain employs TRBV27 and TRBJ1-1; 8 positions agree with TRBD1. The V gene end was trimmed by 4 bases and the J gene end by 4 bases; junction bases not matched to a gene: 11. CDR1 is MNHEY and CDR2 is SMNVEV in the germline V gene (reference sequence). This CDR3 has 16 residues. CDR3 nucleotide sequence: TGTGCCAGCAGTTCCCAAGGACAGGGAGAGGTCACTGAAGCTTTCTTT. This codes for CASSSQGQGEVTEAFF.

J is TRBJ2-7 and V is TRBV28, with unresolved D. CDR3 length: 16 amino acids. From germline, CDR1 is MDHEN and CDR2 SYDVKM. The ends were cut back, 3 bases at V and 0 bases at J, with 15 bases in the middle. DNA for the CDR3: TGTGCCAGCAGTTTGGGCGTTTATAGGGCCTCCTACGAGCAGTACTTC. Encoded protein: CASSLGVYRASYEQYF.

The chain joins TRBV7-8 to TRBJ2-5, with TRBD2 matching over 8 bases. The CDR3 is 16 residues long. The V and J ends lost 5 bases and 5 bases, in that order; junction bases with no gene match: 13. Germline CDR1 and CDR2: SGHVS and FQNEAQ. The CDR3 nucleotides read TGTGCCAGCAGCCCGAGGCGGGGGGCTCAGGGGGAGACCCAGTACTTC. Its protein product is CASSPRRGAQGETQYF.

The chain recombines TRBV9 with TRBJ2-1; 7 positions agree with TRBD2. Germline CDR1 SGDLS, CDR2 YYNGEE. V shed 1 base, J shed 3 bases, and the junction held 7 bases outside the gene matches. The CDR3 totals 16 residues. CDR3 residues: CASSVTAGGYYNEQFF. CDR3 coding DNA: TGTGCCAGCAGCGTAACAGCCGGGGGGTACTACAATGAGCAGTTCTTC.

The count of this clone is one. The CDR3 here is CASLAGGPGYNEQFF. In DNA form, the CDR3 reads TGCGCCAGCCTAGCGGGAGGGCCGGGGTACAATGAGCAGTTCTTC. V usage is TRBV5-1 and J usage is TRBJ2-1; 12 bases are shared with TRBD2. CDR3 size: 15 residues. Germline V gene sequence: CDR1 SGHRS, CDR2 YFSETQ. J lost 4 bases, V lost 7 bases, and 6 bases had no gene match. Full variable domain (missing parts from reference TRBV5-1 and TRBJ2-1): KAGVTQTPRYLIKTRGQQVTLSCSPISGHRSVSWYQQTPGQGLQFLFEYFSETQRNKGNFPGRFSGRQFSNSRSEMNVSTLELGDSALYLCASLAGGPGYNEQFFGPGTRLTVL.

The V call is TRBV27, the J call TRBJ2-5; 9 nucleotides align to TRBD2. Germline V lookup: CDR1 MNHEY, CDR2 SMNVEV (reference sequence). V was pared by 5 bases and J by 5 bases, with 15 bases of the junction left unmatched. The CDR3 length is 17 residues. This CDR3 reads CASSPPGAGGPSETQYF. As DNA, the CDR3 is TGTGCCAGCAGTCCCCCCGGGGCGGGAGGGCCGAGTGAGACCCAGTACTTC.

CDR3 region: CASSDPNGLRGYTF. DNA of the CDR3: TGTGCCAGCAGTGACCCAAACGGCCTTCGGGGCTACACCTTC. This sequence joins TRBV2 and TRBJ1-2; D is ambiguous. This CDR3 contains 14 residues. Germline CDR1 SNHLY, CDR2 FYNNEI. The V end was cut by 3 bases, the J end by 8 bases, with 16 bases between.

This clone came up once. One junction end does not reproduce the germline sequence, and a read error may be involved. The chain links TRBV7-7 to TRBJ2-1; D unclear. Germline V gives CDR1 SSHAT, CDR2 FNYEAQ (reference sequence). CDR3 length equals 16 residues. CDR3 coding DNA: TGTGCTAGCAGCAACGGGCAGTCCCCCTCCTACAATGAGCAGTTCTTC. It specifies CASSNGQSPSYNEQFF.

This clone showed up just once. The chain has TRBV27 and TRBJ2-3, with D possibly matching TRBD2 (5 bases). Deletions cut 2 bases from V and 2 bases from J, with 8 bases between. The CDR3 length is 14 residues. The germline V gene has CDR1 MNHEY and CDR2 SMNVEV (reference sequence). This chain's CDR3 is CASSLLEDTDTQYF. CDR3 nucleotide sequence: TGTGCCAGCAGTTTACTGGAGGACACAGATACGCAGTATTTT.

The genes are TRBV15 and TRBJ1-5, with 10 bases identical to TRBD1. CDR3 size: 16 residues. Looked up from germline, CDR1 is LNHNV and CDR2 is YYDKDF (reference sequence). V lost 2 bases and J lost 5; bases outside the gene matches: 6. CDR3 DNA: TGTGCCACCAGCAGAACCGGGACAGGGGCCCATCAGCCCCAGCATTTT. Its protein product is CATSRTGTGAHQPQHF.

As regards this clone: This sample includes further DNA sequences coding for the same CDR3. The gene calls are TRBV9 and TRBJ2-1; D is perhaps TRBD2 (6 bases). Per germline, CDR1 SGDLS and CDR2 YYNGEE. The CDR3 extends over 14 amino acids. V lost 3 bases and J lost 4, with 11 bases in between. CDR3 amino acids: CASSASGVYNEQFF. The CDR3 DNA reads as TGTGCCAGCAGCGCCTCGGGGGTGTACAATGAGCAGTTCTTC.

J is TRBJ2-7 and V is TRBV11-2, with 8 bases aligning to TRBD1. This CDR3 is 14 amino acids long. From germline, CDR1 is SGHAT and CDR2 FQNNGV. The J segment lost 3 bases and the V segment lost 3 bases, leaving 4 bases of the junction unmatched. CDR3 protein: CASSFQGARYEQYF. The CDR3 region has the DNA TGTGCCAGCAGCTTCCAGGGGGCTCGCTACGAGCAGTACTTC.

The CDR3 DNA reads as TGTGCCAGCAGTGGGGGGAGGGCCGCGCAGTATTTT. Translation gives CASSGGRAAQYF. The chain employs TRBV27 and TRBJ2-3; 7 nucleotides line up with TRBD2. The V and J ends lost 5 bases and 10 bases, in that order; junction bases with no gene match: 6. CDR1 is MNHEY, CDR2 SMNVEV, per germline (reference sequence). The CDR3 loop spans 12 amino acids.

J is TRBJ1-5 and V is TRBV4-1; tentatively, D is TRBD1 (6 bases). V lost 3 bases and J lost 3, with 12 bases in between. Germline V gene lookup returns CDR1 MGHRA and CDR2 YSYEKL. CDR3 length: 15 amino acids. For the CDR3, the DNA is TGCGCCAGCAGCCAGCAAGGACAGAACAATCAGCCCCAGCATTTT. This sequence encodes CASSQQGQNNQPQHF.

Concerning this clone itself: Other DNA sequences from this sample encode an identical CDR3 as well. V is TRBV20-1 and J is TRBJ2-7; D gene ambiguous. Germline values: CDR1 DFQATT, CDR2 SNEGSKA (reference sequence). V lost 0 bases to trimming and J lost 3 bases, with 3 bases between them. The CDR3 runs 11 residues. The CDR3 protein is CSAREVYEQYF. The CDR3 DNA reads as TGCAGTGCTAGAGAGGTCTACGAGCAGTACTTC.

V gene TRBV5-1 combines with J gene TRBJ2-2, with D unclear. The V gene lost 2 bases and the J gene lost 2 bases, with 13 bases spanning the gap. CDR1 is SGHRS, CDR2 YFSETQ, per germline. The CDR3 extends over 16 amino acids. The CDR3 is CASSFGLNPNTGELFF. The CDR3 DNA follows: TGCGCCAGCAGCTTCGGCCTTAACCCCAACACCGGGGAGCTGTTTTTT.

The sample holds one count of this clone. In DNA form, the CDR3 reads TGTGCCAGCAGCTTATTGCAGGGAACCCTCTCTGGGGCCAACGTCCTGACTTTC. Amino acid sequence: CASSLLQGTLSGANVLTF. The J gene is TRBJ2-6, the V gene TRBV7-2, with D perhaps TRBD1 (5 bases). Germline V gene data show CDR1 as SGHTA and CDR2 as FQGNSA. V was trimmed by 2 bases and J by 0 bases, leaving 14 bases between them. The CDR3 extends over 18 amino acids.

The chain joins TRBV5-1 to TRBJ2-3, with a tentative D call TRBD1 (6 bases). The CDR3 sequence is 15 residues long. Trimming removed 0 bases at V and 0 bases at J, with 8 bases between. Germline V CDR1 and CDR2: SGHRS, YFSETQ. The CDR3 protein is CASSLAGASTDTQYF. The CDR3, as DNA: TGCGCCAGCAGCTTGGCAGGGGCCAGCACAGATACGCAGTATTTT.

The chain employs TRBV7-9 and TRBJ2-7, with 10 bases aligning to TRBD2. Germline V gene sequence: CDR1 SEHNR, CDR2 FQNEAQ (reference sequence). After removal of 9 bases from V and 5 bases from J, the junction contained 7 bases not matched to a gene. This CDR3 spans 13 amino acids. The CDR3 nucleotides read TGTGCCAGTCTAAGCGGGAGGGGTAACGAGCAGTACTTC. Encoded protein: CASLSGRGNEQYF.

V is TRBV15 and J is TRBJ2-1; unclear D gene. With 6 bases removed from V and 7 bases from J, the gap between germline ends came to 16 bases. This CDR3 comprises 14 residues. Germline V gene sequence: CDR1 LNHNV, CDR2 YYDKDF (reference sequence). The CDR3 protein is CATSNYDPPNEQFF. The CDR3 DNA reads as TGTGCCACCAGTAACTACGACCCACCAAATGAGCAGTTCTTC.

The chain joins TRBV5-5 to TRBJ1-1, with D perhaps matching TRBD1 (6 bases). V was trimmed by 0 bases and J by 5 bases, leaving 8 bases between them. The germline CDR1 and CDR2 sequences are SGHKS and YYEKEE (reference sequence). This CDR3 comprises 13 residues. The CDR3 loop is CASSLDRGTEAFF. The CDR3 bases are TGTGCCAGCAGCTTGGATAGGGGGACTGAAGCTTTCTTT.